The rows below give T cell receptor beta chains drawn from one sample of a study of post-analysis software for immune sequencing data. Each CDR3 protein is one row after TCRdb ran MiXCR on the PCR reads. This sample has about half a million distinct CDR3 sequences, with 34% found just once. The source material was blood. The receptors stem from a girl aged 2-17 years with multiple sclerosis. Both conserved end residues are trimmed from each CDR3.

TRBV3-1	TRBJ1-1	ASSPGTYTEAF
TRBV2	TRBJ2-7	ATQGSYEQY
TRBV12-3/TRBV12-4	TRBJ1-1	ASSLTGAQGTEAF
TRBV3-1	TRBJ2-1	ASRQQGSETQF
TRBV6-1	TRBJ2-7	ASSSSGKPHEQY
TRBV15	TRBJ1-2	ATSRDREDGYT
TRBV20-1	TRBJ2-7	SARLAGSSYEQY
TRBV20-1	TRBJ1-5	SAAGRSYSNQPQH
TRBV5-1	TRBJ2-1	ASSLADRESNEQF
TRBV6-6	TRBJ1-2	ASSSRGQGDGYT
TRBV7-2	TRBJ1-2	ASSLRPVGRLANYGYT
TRBV15	TRBJ1-4	ATRGQGGEKLF
TRBV27	TRBJ2-7	ASSFTPRSEQY
TRBV3-1	TRBJ1-1	ASSRPSGEVEAF
TRBV18	TRBJ2-2	ASSERATTGELF
TRBV6-5	TRBJ1-2	ASSQGRGTDGYT
TRBV29-1	TRBJ2-5	SVPAPVGETQY
TRBV6-1	TRBJ2-1	ASRRLGLAGGKSSYNEQF
TRBV5-1	TRBJ2-1	ASSLAGTLDEQF
TRBV12-3/TRBV12-4	TRBJ2-6	ASAGPSGANVLT
TRBV4-1	TRBJ2-5	ASSQDPTGGETRY
TRBV6-5	TRBJ1-1	ASSYRADTEAF